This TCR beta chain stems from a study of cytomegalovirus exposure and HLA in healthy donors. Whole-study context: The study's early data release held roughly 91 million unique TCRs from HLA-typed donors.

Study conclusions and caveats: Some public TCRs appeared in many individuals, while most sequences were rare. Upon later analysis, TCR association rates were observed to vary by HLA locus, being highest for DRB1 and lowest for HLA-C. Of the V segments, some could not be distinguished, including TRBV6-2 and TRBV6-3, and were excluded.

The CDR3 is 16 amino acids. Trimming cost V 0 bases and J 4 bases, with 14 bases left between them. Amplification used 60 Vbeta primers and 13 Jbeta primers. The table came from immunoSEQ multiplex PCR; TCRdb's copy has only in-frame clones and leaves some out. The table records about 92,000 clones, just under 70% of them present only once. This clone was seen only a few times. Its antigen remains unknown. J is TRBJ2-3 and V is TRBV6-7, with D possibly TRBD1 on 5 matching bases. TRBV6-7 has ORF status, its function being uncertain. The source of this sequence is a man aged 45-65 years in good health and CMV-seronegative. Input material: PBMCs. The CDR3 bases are TGTGCCAGCAGTTACTCGGGGCAGGGTGGGTCAGATACGCAGTATTTT. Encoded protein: CASSYSGQGGSDTQYF.